The sample holds a few counts of the clone carrying this TCR beta chain. Antigen: not known. This sample stems from a study of cytomegalovirus exposure and HLA in healthy donors. As for the study in general: A subsequent analysis reported that the approximately 120 validation repertoires were produced on the same platform that had also been used for the roughly 700 first-cohort repertoires.

General study points: Some public TCRs appeared in many individuals, while most sequences were rare. Overall, about 160 TCR beta chains were annotated as cytomegalovirus-associated.

Donors came from a validation cohort of 95 to 150 subjects, distinct from the first 666-subject cohort. The CDR3 loop spans 14 amino acids. V was shortened by 3 bases and J by 2 bases, with 8 bases between the two germline ends. Germline V gene sequence: CDR1 GTSNPN, CDR2 SVGIG (reference sequence). The data were produced by immunoSEQ multiplex PCR, yet TCRdb's version contains in-frame clones alone and is incomplete. The table has about 360,000 clones, roughly 88% seen once. Sequenced: PBMCs. V is TRBV30 and J is TRBJ1-6; D possibly corresponds to TRBD1 (5 bases). The receptor was isolated from a woman aged 18-30 years in good health and CMV-seronegative. CDR3 loop: CAWRGGAYNSPLHF. Here the CDR3 DNA reads TGTGCCTGGAGGGGAGGGGCCTATAATTCACCCCTCCACTTT.